Sequencing of this T cell receptor beta chain was carried out in a study of cytomegalovirus exposure and HLA in healthy donors. Study conclusions and caveats: Across donors, presence/absence analyses took sequencing depth to be roughly uniform.

The germline CDR1 and CDR2 sequences are SGHTA and FQGNSA. The junction had 13 bases not matched to a gene; V was cut back by 5 bases and J by 1 base. This CDR3 is 17 amino acids long. With regard to this clone: The antigen is unknown.

PCR used 60 Vbeta primers and 13 Jbeta primers. The repertoire was sequenced with immunoSEQ multiplex PCR; TCRdb's copy has only in-frame clones and lacks some. Here the sample spans 150,000 to 200,000 clones, roughly 78% being singletons. The sample taken for sequencing was PBMCs. The chain employs TRBV7-2 and TRBJ2-5; 7 nucleotides agree with TRBD1. The TCR comes from a woman between 25 and 40 years old in good health and CMV-seronegative. In DNA, the CDR3 is TGTGCCAGCAGCCCTCGGACAGGCCGAGGGGGCCAAGAGACCCAGTACTTC. Residues: CASSPRTGRGGQETQYF.